These T cell receptor beta chains were read from a single sample in a study of OX40 agonist ivuxolimab in advanced cancers. The method was immunoSEQ multiplex PCR; TCRdb's version includes in-frame clones alone and lacks a portion of them. The data contain around 100,000 clones, approximately 90% of them seen just once; the ten biggest clones take up 0.16%. The sequences come from CD4+ or CD8+ T cells sorted from blood, collected in a trial of the OX40 agonist ivuxolimab. The receptors originated from an adult with an advanced solid tumor such as melanoma, head and neck, liver or kidney cancer. CDR3s include the opening cysteine and the closing phenylalanine or tryptophan. The D gene is left open where the match is weak.

d_call: TRBD2
v_call: TRBV5-4
j_call: TRBJ2-3
cdr3_length: 16
cdr3_aa: CASSLGSGGRTDTQYF
cdr3_nt: TGTGCCAGCAGCTTGGGGAGCGGGGGCCGCACAGATACGCAGTATTTT

d_call: TRBD2
v_call: TRBV19
j_call: TRBJ2-3
cdr3_length: 19
cdr3_aa: CASSIPRAGTSGVTDTQYF
cdr3_nt: TGTGCCAGTAGTATACCCAGGGCCGGGACTAGCGGGGTCACAGATACGCAGTATTTT

d_call: TRBD2
v_call: TRBV27
j_call: TRBJ2-3
cdr3_length: 15
cdr3_aa: CASSLYAGVTDTQYF
cdr3_nt: TGTGCCAGCAGTTTATATGCGGGAGTTACAGATACGCAGTATTTT

d_call: TRBD1
v_call: TRBV5-4
j_call: TRBJ2-7
cdr3_length: 15
cdr3_aa: CASSLLGQSSYEQYF
cdr3_nt: TGTGCCAGCAGCTTGTTGGGACAGAGCTCCTACGAGCAGTACTTC

d_call: TRBD2
v_call: TRBV19
j_call: TRBJ2-3
cdr3_length: 18
cdr3_aa: CASTPGRLAGASTDTQYF
cdr3_nt: TGTGCCAGTACCCCGGGTCGGCTAGCGGGGGCGAGCACAGATACGCAGTATTTT

d_call: TRBD2
v_call: TRBV5-1
j_call: TRBJ2-7
cdr3_length: 15
cdr3_aa: CASSLTLAGERGQYF
cdr3_nt: TGCGCCAGCAGCTTGACCCTAGCGGGAGAGCGTGGGCAGTACTTC

d_call: .
v_call: TRBV11-2
j_call: TRBJ2-7
cdr3_length: 12
cdr3_aa: CASSLEVGPRYF
cdr3_nt: TGTGCCAGCAGCTTAGAGGTCGGGCCCAGGTACTTC

d_call: .
v_call: TRBV6-5
j_call: TRBJ2-7
cdr3_length: 13
cdr3_aa: CASSYAGSYEQYF
cdr3_nt: TGTGCCAGCAGTTACGCAGGATCCTACGAGCAGTACTTC

d_call: .
v_call: TRBV5-8
j_call: TRBJ2-1
cdr3_length: 15
cdr3_aa: CASSLEGGSANEQFF
cdr3_nt: TGTGCCAGCAGCTTGGAAGGCGGGTCAGCCAATGAGCAGTTCTTC

d_call: .
v_call: TRBV6-1
j_call: TRBJ1-5
cdr3_length: 13
cdr3_aa: CASSNAGNQPQHF
cdr3_nt: TGTGCCAGCAGTAACGCAGGGAATCAGCCCCAGCATTTT

d_call: .
v_call: TRBV5-4
j_call: TRBJ2-7
cdr3_length: 14
cdr3_aa: CASSLKLEYGEQYF
cdr3_nt: TGTGCCAGCAGCTTGAAGTTGGAGTACGGCGAGCAGTACTTC

d_call: TRBD1
v_call: TRBV5-1
j_call: TRBJ2-1
cdr3_length: 16
cdr3_aa: CASSLETGAAYNEQFF
cdr3_nt: TGCGCCAGCAGCTTGGAAACAGGGGCCGCCTACAATGAGCAGTTCTTC